Presented here are 26 T cell receptor beta chains from one specimen sequenced in a study of neurological immune-mediated disorders. TCRdb ran MiXCR on the 5' RACE reads and lists one entry per CDR3 protein. The repertoire includes approximately 58,000 distinct CDR3 sequences, 7% to 10% of them detected once, and under 2.5% sits in the top ten. Time point denoted: longitudinal time-point 3. The sample consisted of PBMCs. These receptors were obtained from a woman in her 40s in good health.

This clonotype was seen ten or more times. V usage is TRBV10-3 and J usage is TRBJ2-3, with D perhaps matching TRBD2 (5 bases). Trimming removed 6 bases at V and 6 bases at J, with 16 bases between. This CDR3 region has 14 residues. Per the germline V gene, CDR1 is ENHRY and CDR2 is SYGVKD. For the CDR3, the DNA is TGTGCCATCAGGCCTAGCATCGACGGGGATACGCAGTATTTT. Amino acids: CAIRPSIDGDTQYF.

This clonotype was seen at least ten times. This chain connects TRBV9 to TRBJ2-7; possibly TRBD2 for D (5 bases). This CDR3 has 16 amino acids. Trimming left V 4 bases short and J 1 base short, with 18 bases between. Germline assignment: CDR1 SGDLS and CDR2 YYNGEE. CDR3 bases: TGTGCCAGCAGCCCCTCAGCCCGACTATCTTCCTACGAGCAGTACTTC. This sequence encodes CASSPSARLSSYEQYF.

Many counts were recorded for this clonotype. This sequence joins TRBV2 and TRBJ2-4; 7 bases agree with TRBD1. The CDR3 consists of 15 residues. CDR1 and CDR2 (germline): SNHLY, FYNNEI. Trimming took 5 bases from V and 1 from J; bases not matched to a gene: 5. CDR3 nucleotides: TGTGCCAGCAGTCCGGGACAGTCGGCCAAAAACATTCAGTACTTC. This codes for CASSPGQSAKNIQYF.

This clonotype was observed many times. The chain couples TRBV12-3 or TRBV12-4 to TRBJ2-2; no clear D gene. The V end lost 3 bases, the J end lost 0 bases, and 5 bases lay between the germline ends. The CDR3 length is 14 residues. CDR3 region: CASSFVPNTGELFF. CDR3 DNA sequence: TGTGCCAGCAGTTTTGTCCCGAACACCGGGGAGCTGTTTTTT.

The chain employs TRBV19 and TRBJ1-6; D possibly corresponds to TRBD1 (6 bases). Looked up from germline, CDR1 is LNHDA and CDR2 is SQIVND (reference sequence). The CDR3 consists of 15 residues. V lost 5 bases and J lost 8, with 16 bases in between. The CDR3 region has the DNA TGTGCCAGTAGTTGGGACCGCCAGGGGTATTCACCCCTCCACTTT. This translates into CASSWDRQGYSPLHF.

This clonotype was observed at least ten times. The rearrangement uses TRBV6-2 or TRBV6-3 and TRBJ1-5, with a weak D call TRBD1 (5 bases). From germline, CDR1 is MNHEY and CDR2 SVGEGT. Trimming pared 1 base from V and 0 bases from J, leaving 10 bases between. This CDR3 has 16 amino acids. CDR3 residues: CASSYWAGNSNQPQHF. The CDR3 DNA reads as TGTGCCAGCAGTTACTGGGCAGGGAATAGCAATCAGCCCCAGCATTTT.

This clonotype was seen repeatedly, ten times or more. V gene TRBV4-3 combines with J gene TRBJ2-6; D remains unclear. CDR1 is LGHNA and CDR2 is YSLEER in the germline V gene. V was trimmed by 1 base and J by 4 bases, leaving 14 bases between them. There are 17 residues in the CDR3. This CDR3 is CASSQGLGPLGANVLTF. In DNA, the CDR3 is TGCGCCAGCAGCCAAGGGCTTGGCCCCCTGGGGGCCAACGTCCTGACTTTC.

This clonotype was seen many times. The chain is built from TRBV9 and TRBJ2-7, with unresolved D. Trimming left V 3 bases short and J 3 bases short, with 13 bases between. From germline, CDR1 is SGDLS and CDR2 YYNGEE. This CDR3 spans 14 amino acids. The CDR3 loop reads CASSAALSSYEQYF. In DNA, the CDR3 is TGTGCCAGCAGCGCCGCACTTTCCAGCTACGAGCAGTACTTC. The whole variable domain, remainder taken from reference TRBV9 and TRBJ2-7, is DSGVTQTPKHLITATGQRVTLRCSPRSGDLSVYWYQQSLDQGLQFLIQYYNGEERAKGNILERFSAQQFPDLHSELNLSSLELGDSALYFCASSAALSSYEQYFGPGTRLTVT.

This clonotype was found many times. The chain has TRBV7-2 and TRBJ2-5; 10 nucleotides line up with TRBD2. The CDR3 is made up of 15 amino acids. The trim removed 1 base at V and 4 bases at J, leaving 3 bases unmatched. Germline V lookup: CDR1 SGHTA, CDR2 FQGNSA. This CDR3 is CASSLDVAGGETQYF. The CDR3 DNA reads TGTGCCAGCAGCTTAGATGTAGCGGGAGGAGAGACCCAGTACTTC.

This clonotype was counted only a few times. Possible read error: a much larger clone is one base away. The J gene is TRBJ1-5, the V gene TRBV7-2; 8 nucleotides line up with TRBD1. The CDR3 has 15 amino acids. Germline V lookup: CDR1 SGHTA, CDR2 FQGNSA. The CDR3 loop is CVSSRGQESNQPQHF. For the CDR3, the DNA is TGTGTCAGCTCCCGGGGACAGGAGAGCAATCAGCCCCAGCATTTT.

This clonotype was counted ten times or more. The genes are TRBV20-1 and TRBJ2-4; weak D call: TRBD1 (8 bases). This CDR3 region has 15 residues. Trimming cost V 0 bases and J 8 bases, with 17 bases left between them. From germline, CDR1 is DFQATT and CDR2 SNEGSKA (reference sequence). CDR3 in amino acids: CSARDIVQGGDIQYF. In nucleotides, the CDR3 is TGCAGTGCTAGAGATATCGTACAGGGGGGGGACATTCAGTACTTC.

The table lists this clonotype with many counts. This CDR3 is CASSPSVGAGEAFF. In DNA form, the CDR3 reads TGTGCCAGCAGTCCGTCGGTCGGGGCGGGTGAAGCTTTCTTT. The chain has TRBV12-3 or TRBV12-4 and TRBJ1-1; weak D call: TRBD1 (5 bases). The ends were cut back, 5 bases at V and 7 bases at J, with 17 bases in the middle. The CDR3 sequence is 14 residues long.

This clonotype was counted ten times or more. This sequence joins TRBV5-1 and TRBJ1-1; TRBD1 is a possible D gene (5 bases). Trimming removed 4 bases at V and 4 bases at J, with 17 bases between. Germline CDR1 SGHRS, CDR2 YFSETQ. CDR3 length: 15 residues. CDR3 bases: TGCGCCAGCAGCGCTGAGAGGGGCTATATCACTGAAGCTTTCTTT. It is translated as CASSAERGYITEAFF.

This clonotype has ten or more counts. This sequence joins TRBV7-2 and TRBJ1-5; no definite D call. V lost 5 bases, J lost 0 bases, and 8 bases lay in between. The CDR3 totals 14 residues. CDR1 SGHTA and CDR2 FQGNSA come from the germline V gene. The DNA of the CDR3 is TGTGCCAGCAGCCGGTTGTATAGCAATCAGCCCCAGCATTTT. Protein product: CASSRLYSNQPQHF.

V is TRBV6-1 and J is TRBJ1-1; TRBD1 matches 9 bases. V shed 4 bases and J 4 bases; nucleotides not matched to a gene: 4. The CDR3 is 14 residues long. Germline CDR1 is MNHNS and CDR2 is SASEGT. CDR3 sequence reads: CASSVETGGTEAFF. The CDR3 nucleotides are TGTGCCAGCAGTGTTGAGACAGGGGGCACTGAAGCTTTCTTT.

This clonotype was recorded many times. The rearrangement links TRBV30 to TRBJ2-2, with D possibly called TRBD1 or TRBD2 (5 bases each). This CDR3 spans 15 amino acids. Per germline, CDR1 GTSNPN and CDR2 SVGIG (reference sequence). Trimming took 5 bases from V and 2 from J, leaving 15 bases between them. The CDR3 is CAWDPGTANTGELFF. The CDR3 DNA follows: TGTGCCTGGGACCCCGGGACGGCCAACACCGGGGAGCTGTTTTTT.

In this sample, this clonotype turned up many times. The genes are TRBV7-2 and TRBJ2-7; 9 bases are shared with TRBD1. The germline gives CDR1 SGHTA, CDR2 FQGNSA. This CDR3 has 15 residues. Trimming removed 7 bases from V and 3 bases from J; junction bases left unmatched: 10. The CDR3 loop reads CASTVTGGQGYEQYF. Written as DNA, the CDR3 is TGTGCCAGCACCGTGACAGGGGGGCAAGGCTACGAGCAGTACTTC.

With respect to this clonotype: Germline is not matched at one junction end, which may reflect a read error. The chain carries TRBV7-2 and TRBJ2-3; no definite D call. CDR1 and CDR2 from the germline V gene are SGHTA and FQGNSA. CDR3 length equals 15 residues. CDR3 in amino acids: CVSSLPTARTDTQYF. For the CDR3, the DNA is TGTGTCAGCAGCTTACCGACGGCGAGAACAGATACGCAGTATTTT.

The chain recombines TRBV4-2 with TRBJ2-1; TRBD1 agrees at 7 bases. Germline V CDR1 and CDR2: LGHNA, YNFKEQ. Trimming at V came to 1 base and at J to 8 bases, leaving 17 bases not matched to a gene. This CDR3 region has 18 residues. The DNA for the CDR3 is TGTGCCAGCAGCCAAGCCGGGACAGCTCAGGGCATTCGGCATGAGCAGTTCTTC. It is translated as CASSQAGTAQGIRHEQFF.

Many counts were recorded for this clonotype. The rearrangement joins TRBV7-2 to TRBJ1-6; 7 bases agree with TRBD1. J was trimmed by 6 bases and V by 4 bases; bases with no gene match: 9. Germline CDR1 is SGHTA and CDR2 is FQGNSA. This CDR3 is 16 amino acids long. In DNA form, the CDR3 reads TGTGCCAGCAGCTCAATGACAGGGTCAACTAATTCACCCCTCCACTTT. Its translation is CASSSMTGSTNSPLHF.

This clonotype appeared many times. The CDR3 region is CASSLEWTGRETQYF. CDR3 bases: TGCGCCAGCAGCTTGGAATGGACAGGGAGAGAGACCCAGTACTTC. The V call is TRBV5-1, the J call TRBJ2-5; 8 bases are a match to TRBD1. The J segment lost 4 bases and the V segment lost 0 bases, leaving 5 bases of the junction unmatched. The germline V gene has CDR1 SGHRS and CDR2 YFSETQ. This CDR3 region has 15 residues.

In this sample, this clonotype turned up many times. The rearrangement uses TRBV12-3 or TRBV12-4 and TRBJ1-4; D call uncertain. The CDR3 is 14 residues long. Trimming shortened V by 1 base and J by 8 bases, and 11 bases separated the two germline ends. The DNA of the CDR3 is TGTGCCAGCAGTTTAGTTGGTGTGGGCGAAAAACTGTTTTTT. It yields the protein CASSLVGVGEKLFF.

This clonotype was found many times. The chain links TRBV7-2 to TRBJ1-1, with D hard to call. V lost 5 bases and J 8 bases, leaving 15 bases between the germline ends. The germline CDR1 and CDR2 sequences are SGHTA and FQGNSA. There are 13 residues in the CDR3. CDR3 nucleotides: TGTGCCAGCAGCCGCTTAGGGAAGGAGGAAGCTTTCTTT. Protein sequence: CASSRLGKEEAFF.

This clonotype showed up just a few times. The chain recombines TRBV10-3 with TRBJ1-5; D uncertain. V lost 0 bases and J 1 base, leaving 4 bases between the germline ends. The CDR3 has 14 amino acids. Germline CDR1 and CDR2: ENHRY and SYGVKD. The DNA of the CDR3 is TGTGCCATCAGTGAGTCGGCCAGCAATCAGCCCCAGCATTTT. Amino acids: CAISESASNQPQHF.

This clonotype was found many times. The chain recombines TRBV20-1 with TRBJ1-5, with a tentative D call TRBD1 (5 bases). V lost 4 bases and J 9 bases, leaving 13 bases between the germline ends. The germline gives CDR1 DFQATT, CDR2 SNEGSKA (reference sequence). The CDR3 is 12 amino acids. CDR3 in amino acids: CSANEGARPQHF. CDR3 DNA sequence: TGCAGTGCTAATGAAGGGGCTCGGCCCCAGCATTTT.

Remarks on this clonotype: An end of the junction does not agree with germline; a read error may underlie this. This chain uses TRBV9 with TRBJ2-7, with TRBD2 identical over 10 bases. The CDR3 covers 16 residues. CDR1 and CDR2 from the germline V gene are SGDLS and YYNGEE. CDR3 sequence (DNA): TGTGCCAGCAGCGGTGCTCAGCGGGAGGGGTTCTACAAGCAGTACTTC. As protein: CASSGAQREGFYKQYF.